The entry that follows covers one T cell receptor (beta chain) sequence. Its antigen is unknown. Germline V gives CDR1 MNHEY, CDR2 SMNVEV (reference sequence). This CDR3 region has 16 residues. The trim removed 5 bases at V and 4 bases at J, leaving 8 bases unmatched. The record originates from a study of shared clonotypes between healthy human individuals. Study-level information: Three men and two women, aged 18 to 49, were donors. Findings and limits, study-wide: Clonotypes which were not shared had lower generation probabilities than clonotypes that all four donors shared.

CD8 cells classed as naive were CD45RO-negative and positively selected for CCR7, excluding terminally differentiated effector memory CD45RA+ cells. Deep was the level used in running the assay. Libraries were prepared by immunoSEQ multiplex PCR; TCRdb keeps only in-frame clonotypes and omits some of them. The sample holds hundreds of thousands of clones, about 98% seen once. Material: naive CD8+ T cells sorted from blood. This TCR was sampled from a man aged 25-45 years in good health. The chain joins TRBV27 to TRBJ2-1; the match to TRBD2 covers 10 bases. In nucleotides, the CDR3 is TGTGCCAGCAGTCCAACCCAGACTAGCGGGTACAATGAGCAGTTCTTC. This sequence encodes CASSPTQTSGYNEQFF.